Presented here are 17 T cell receptor beta chains from one specimen sequenced in a study of OX40 agonist ivuxolimab in advanced cancers. Assay used: immunoSEQ multiplex PCR; TCRdb lists only in-frame clones, some missing. The sample gives tens of thousands of clones, 80% of which show up once; approximately 7.5% is in the top ten. The sample was CD4+ or CD8+ T cells sorted from blood, taken in a trial of the OX40 agonist ivuxolimab. The receptors come from an adult with an advanced solid tumor such as melanoma, head and neck, liver or kidney cancer.

This sequence joins TRBV2 and TRBJ2-5; maybe TRBD2 (6 bases). The CDR3 sequence is 13 residues long. Trimming left V 7 bases short and J 6 bases short, with 15 bases between. The germline V gene encodes CDR1 SNHLY and CDR2 FYNNEI. This CDR3 is CASNRLVKQTQYF. Here the CDR3 DNA reads TGTGCCAGCAATCGACTAGTTAAGCAGACCCAGTACTTC.

V usage is TRBV11-3 and J usage is TRBJ2-3; TRBD2 matches at 11 bases. Trimming removed 5 bases from V and 5 bases from J; junction bases left unmatched: 6. Germline assignment: CDR1 SGHNT and CDR2 YENEEA. The CDR3 length is 15 residues. CDR3 sequence (DNA): TGTGCCAGCAGCCCGGGACTAGCGGTAGGAGATACGCAGTATTTT. It is translated as CASSPGLAVGDTQYF. The complete variable domain, with remaining parts taken from reference TRBV11-3 and TRBJ2-3, reads EAGVVQSPRYKIIEKKQPVAFWCNPISGHNTLYWYLQNLGQGPELLIRYENEEAVDDSQLPKDRFSAERLKGVDSTLKIQPAELGDSAVYLCASSPGLAVGDTQYFGPGTRLTVL.

This sequence joins TRBV19 and TRBJ1-1; D is perhaps TRBD1 (6 bases). This CDR3 is 17 amino acids long. The V and J ends lost 4 bases and 6 bases respectively, with 24 bases between them. CDR1 is LNHDA and CDR2 is SQIVND in the germline V gene (reference sequence). This chain's CDR3 is CASSTRSRQVGVAEAFF. The CDR3, as DNA: TGTGCCAGTAGTACCCGATCCCGACAGGTCGGGGTCGCTGAAGCTTTCTTT.

This chain uses TRBV9 with TRBJ1-1; D uncertain. Trimming removed 4 bases at V and 0 bases at J, with 13 bases between. The CDR3 has 15 residues. Germline-derived CDR1 and CDR2 are SGDLS and YYNGEE. In nucleotides, the CDR3 is TGTGCCAGCAGCCCCCACGGGGAGGTGAACACTGAAGCTTTCTTT. Protein: CASSPHGEVNTEAFF.

The chain recombines TRBV10-1 with TRBJ2-1; TRBD2 matches 7 bases. The V segment lost 3 bases and the J segment 6 bases; nucleotides outside the gene matches: 8. Germline V lookup: CDR1 WNHNN, CDR2 SYGVQD (reference sequence). The CDR3 runs to 15 residues. CDR3 residues: CASSELSGEGNEQFF. The CDR3 nucleotides read TGCGCCAGCAGTGAATTGAGCGGGGAGGGCAATGAGCAGTTCTTC.

Comments on this clone: A read error may account for a junction end that differs from germline. The sample contains more than one DNA sequence encoding this CDR3. CDR3 coding DNA: TGTGCCAGCAGCCCCCCGGGACTGTATAACTCACCCCTCCACTTT. This encodes CASSPPGLYNSPLHF. The rearrangement joins TRBV13 to TRBJ1-6, with D possibly TRBD1 on 5 matching bases. Germline assignment: CDR1 PRHDT and CDR2 FYEKMQ (reference sequence). The CDR3 has 15 amino acids.

This chain uses TRBV7-6 with TRBJ2-3; 7 bases match TRBD2. CDR3 length: 13 amino acids. The J segment lost 3 bases and the V segment lost 11 bases, leaving 8 bases of the junction unmatched. CDR1 and CDR2 (germline): SGHVS, FNYEAQ. CDR3 bases: TGTGCCGTGCAGGGAGGGGCTACAGATACGCAGTATTTT. Protein sequence: CAVQGGATDTQYF. Using reference TRBV7-6 and TRBJ2-3 for the parts outside the CDR3, the full variable domain is GAGVSQSPRYKVTKRGQDVALRCDPISGHVSLYWYRQALGQGPEFLTYFNYEAQQDKSGLPNDRFSAERPEGSISTLTIQRTEQRDSAMYRCAVQGGATDTQYFGPGTRLTVL.

This chain uses TRBV15 with TRBJ1-2; D uncertain. This CDR3 is built from 16 residues. Trimming shortened V by 0 bases and J by 0 bases, and 11 bases separated the two germline ends. The germline gives CDR1 LNHNV, CDR2 YYDKDF (reference sequence). CDR3 in DNA: TGTGCCACCAGCAGAGATCGGACCCTAGCTAACTATGGCTACACCTTC. Encoded protein: CATSRDRTLANYGYTF.

The chain uses TRBV9 and TRBJ2-1; 7 bases fit TRBD2. Trimming at V came to 0 bases and at J to 6 bases, leaving 6 bases not matched to a gene. Germline V gene lookup returns CDR1 SGDLS and CDR2 YYNGEE. The CDR3 runs to 15 residues. This CDR3 is CASSVGGSIGNEQFF. CDR3 sequence (DNA): TGTGCCAGCAGCGTAGGCGGGAGTATCGGCAATGAGCAGTTCTTC.

The V call is TRBV19, the J call TRBJ1-6, with no clear D. This CDR3 comprises 17 residues. Trimming removed 5 bases from V and 3 bases from J, with 17 bases in between. In germline, CDR1 is LNHDA, CDR2 SQIVND (reference sequence). The CDR3 DNA reads as TGTGCCAGTAGTCCGGACCCCTCAGAGCTCTATAATTCACCCCTCCACTTT. Its translation: CASSPDPSELYNSPLHF.

The rearrangement uses TRBV7-9 and TRBJ2-1, with TRBD2 matching over 11 bases. V dropped 1 base and J dropped 3; count of bases not matched to a gene: 5. The CDR3 runs to 17 residues. The germline V gene encodes CDR1 SEHNR and CDR2 FQNEAQ (reference sequence). CDR3 sequence reads: CASSLDWGTSGYNEQFF. The CDR3 nucleotides are TGTGCCAGCAGCTTAGATTGGGGGACTAGCGGCTACAATGAGCAGTTCTTC.

This chain joins TRBV5-4 and TRBJ2-3, with a weak D call TRBD1 (6 bases). The CDR3 is made up of 14 amino acids. Germline V gene data show CDR1 as SGHNT and CDR2 as YYREEE (reference sequence). The germline V and J ends were trimmed by 3 bases and 3 bases, with 11 bases remaining between them. The CDR3 nucleotides read TGTGCCAGCAGCTCCTCACAGGGAACAGATACGCAGTATTTT. Protein: CASSSSQGTDTQYF.

This chain connects TRBV2 to TRBJ2-1; maybe TRBD2 (5 bases). The CDR3 runs to 15 residues. Germline CDR1 and CDR2: SNHLY and FYNNEI. Trimming cost V 0 bases and J 5 bases, with 11 bases left between them. The CDR3 DNA reads TGTGCCAGCAGTGAAGCGCTCCCGGGAAACAATGAGCAGTTCTTC. Translating it yields CASSEALPGNNEQFF. Filled out from reference TRBV2 and TRBJ2-1, the complete variable domain reads EPEVTQTPSHQVTQMGQEVILRCVPISNHLYFYWYRQILGQKVEFLVSFYNNEISEKSEIFDDQFSVERPDGSNFTLKIRSTKLEDSAMYFCASSEALPGNNEQFFGPGTRLTVL.

The chain couples TRBV7-9 to TRBJ2-7, with 9 positions matching TRBD1. Germline lookup yields CDR1 SEHNR and CDR2 FQNEAQ (reference sequence). The trim removed 4 bases at V and 4 bases at J, leaving 5 bases unmatched. The CDR3 totals 14 residues. The CDR3 coding sequence is TGTGCCAGCAGCTCGGGGACAGGGAAATACGAGCAGTACTTC. Translating gives CASSSGTGKYEQYF.

This chain links TRBV19 with TRBJ1-2; 12 bases align to TRBD1. The germline gives CDR1 LNHDA, CDR2 SQIVND (reference sequence). This CDR3 is built from 15 residues. The J segment lost 3 bases and the V segment lost 4 bases, leaving 3 bases of the junction unmatched. The CDR3 sequence is CASSRDRGRDYGYTF. The CDR3 DNA is TGTGCCAGTAGTAGGGACAGGGGGCGCGACTATGGCTACACCTTC.

The rearrangement links TRBV5-6 to TRBJ1-1, with D perhaps TRBD1 (5 bases). The CDR3 is 15 amino acids. V dropped 0 bases and J dropped 2 bases, with 11 bases sitting between them. CDR1 is SGHDT and CDR2 is YYEEEE in the germline V gene. The CDR3 DNA follows: TGTGCCAGCAGCTTGGCCGGGCAGGGTAACACTGAAGCTTTCTTT. Translated, it gives CASSLAGQGNTEAFF.

The chain links TRBV13 to TRBJ2-7, with 11 positions matching TRBD2. CDR3 length: 17 amino acids. The V and J ends lost 2 bases and 5 bases, in that order; junction bases with no gene match: 11. CDR1 and CDR2 (germline): PRHDT, FYEKMQ (reference sequence). The CDR3, as DNA: TGTGCCAGCAGCTTACTTAAAGAACTAGCGGGAGATAACGAGCAGTACTTC. Residues: CASSLLKELAGDNEQYF.